The clone carrying this T cell receptor beta chain was detected ten times or more. TCRdb redid the calling of the 5' RACE reads with MiXCR, one entry per CDR3 protein. Of 120,000 or so distinct CDR3 sequences listed, roughly 9% are singletons. The data were taken from a study of T cells after yellow fever vaccination. The germline V gene encodes CDR1 MNHEY and CDR2 SMNVEV (reference sequence). With V trimmed by 9 bases and J by 0 bases, 15 bases remained unmatched. This CDR3 spans 18 amino acids. The rearrangement joins TRBV27 to TRBJ2-1, with 9 bases lining up with TRBD1. This TCR derives from a man aged 18-30 years who received the YFV17D yellow fever vaccine. The material sequenced was CD8+ T cells sorted from PBMCs, taken on the day of the yellow fever booster vaccination. DNA for the CDR3: TGTGCCAGTGGGACAGGGAATCCCGCTACGAGCTCCTACAATGAGCAGTTCTTC. This sequence encodes CASGTGNPATSSYNEQFF.